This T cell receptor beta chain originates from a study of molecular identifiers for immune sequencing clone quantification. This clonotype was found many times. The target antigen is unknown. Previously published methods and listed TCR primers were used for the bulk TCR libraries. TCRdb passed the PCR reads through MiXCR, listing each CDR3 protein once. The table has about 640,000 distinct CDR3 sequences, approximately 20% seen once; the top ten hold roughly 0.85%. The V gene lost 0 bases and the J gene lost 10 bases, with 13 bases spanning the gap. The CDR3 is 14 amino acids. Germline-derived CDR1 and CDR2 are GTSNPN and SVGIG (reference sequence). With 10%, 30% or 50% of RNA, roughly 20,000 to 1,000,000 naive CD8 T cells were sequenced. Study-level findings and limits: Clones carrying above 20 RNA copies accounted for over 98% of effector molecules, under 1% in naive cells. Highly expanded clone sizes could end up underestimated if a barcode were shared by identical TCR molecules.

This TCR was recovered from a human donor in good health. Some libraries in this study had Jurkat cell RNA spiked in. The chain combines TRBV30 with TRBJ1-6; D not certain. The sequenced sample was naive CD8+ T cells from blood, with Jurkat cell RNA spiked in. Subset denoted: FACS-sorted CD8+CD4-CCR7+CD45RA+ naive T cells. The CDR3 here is CAWSVQRPLSPLHF. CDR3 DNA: TGTGCCTGGAGTGTACAGAGACCCCTCTCACCCCTCCACTTT. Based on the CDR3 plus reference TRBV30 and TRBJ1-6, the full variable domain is SQTIHQWPATLVQPVGSPLSLECTVEGTSNPNLYWYRQAAGRGLQLLFYSVGIGQISSEVPQNLSASRPQDRQFILSSKKLLLSDSGFYLCAWSVQRPLSPLHFGNGTRLTVT.